The 18 T cell receptor beta chains below come from one sample, sequenced in a study of T cell changes during pregnancy in multiple sclerosis. TCRdb keeps only in-frame clones here, not all; method: immunoSEQ multiplex PCR. The sample yields more than 30,000 clones, 87% seen once. Material: CD8+ T cells from peripheral blood mononuclear cells, obtained in the first trimester of pregnancy. These receptors all stem from a female donor with multiple sclerosis, enrolled in a pregnancy study.

V gene TRBV27 combines with J gene TRBJ2-3, with TRBD2 matching 7 bases. J was trimmed by 3 bases and V by 5 bases; bases with no gene match: 5. Germline lookup yields CDR1 MNHEY and CDR2 SMNVEV (reference sequence). This CDR3 comprises 14 residues. In DNA, the CDR3 is TGTGCCAGCAGTCGGACTAGTTTAACAGATACGCAGTATTTT. Translation gives CASSRTSLTDTQYF.

The chain couples TRBV6-5 to TRBJ1-1, with D maybe TRBD1 (6 bases). CDR3 size: 13 residues. Trimming left V 7 bases short and J 7 bases short, with 16 bases between. Germline values: CDR1 MNHEY, CDR2 SVGAGI. CDR3 in DNA: TGTGCCAGCACCCCACGGGGGGCGCGTGAAGCTTTCTTT. Its translation is CASTPRGAREAFF.

The rearrangement links TRBV19 to TRBJ2-1; TRBD1 agrees at 9 bases. The V gene's germline CDR1 is LNHDA and CDR2 SQIVND (reference sequence). The length of the CDR3 is 14 residues. V dropped 7 bases and J dropped 7; count of bases not matched to a gene: 8. As DNA, the CDR3 is TGTGCCAGTACCCTGACAGGGGGTGGGAATGAGCAGTTCTTC. Its translation is CASTLTGGGNEQFF.

This chain connects TRBV27 to TRBJ1-1, with 7 positions matching TRBD1. Germline CDR1 is MNHEY and CDR2 is SMNVEV (reference sequence). Trimming removed 5 bases from V and 2 bases from J; junction bases left unmatched: 11. CDR3 length equals 16 residues. CDR3 region: CASSTLQGPINTEAFF. Written as DNA, the CDR3 is TGTGCCAGCAGTACACTACAGGGGCCGATAAACACTGAAGCTTTCTTT.

The chain carries TRBV5-6 and TRBJ2-7, with TRBD2 identical over 7 bases. Germline V lookup: CDR1 SGHDT, CDR2 YYEEEE. Trimming took 7 bases from V and 5 from J; bases not matched to a gene: 9. The CDR3 consists of 13 residues. The CDR3 DNA is TGTGCCAGCGGACCCAGCGGGAACGACGAGCAGTACTTC. This translates into CASGPSGNDEQYF.

The chain joins TRBV14 to TRBJ1-3; D is uncertain. The V gene lost 0 bases and the J gene lost 0 bases, with 12 bases spanning the gap. Germline CDR1 and CDR2: SGHDN and FVKESK. CDR3 length: 17 residues. CDR3 sequence: CASSQDRGLYSGNTIYF. The CDR3 bases are TGTGCCAGCAGCCAAGATCGGGGTCTATACTCTGGAAACACCATATATTTT.

The chain uses TRBV6-5 and TRBJ1-2; possibly TRBD1 for D (6 bases). V was cut by 2 bases and J by 10 bases, with 8 bases left in between. CDR1 and CDR2 (germline): MNHEY, SVGAGI. The CDR3 extends over 11 amino acids. CDR3 DNA: TGTGCCAGCAGTTACGGACAGATCTACACCTTC. Protein: CASSYGQIYTF.

The rearrangement joins TRBV29-1 to TRBJ2-7, with 12 bases identical to TRBD2. Germline CDR1 and CDR2: SQVTM and ANQGSEA. The V segment lost 6 bases and the J segment 4 bases; nucleotides outside the gene matches: 7. The CDR3 totals 14 residues. The CDR3 DNA sequence: TGCAGCGTGGAGGGACTAGCGGGCCATTACGAGCAGTACTTC. Residues: CSVEGLAGHYEQYF.

This chain uses TRBV11-2 with TRBJ1-1; 7 bases fit TRBD1. Losses at the gene ends were 5 bases for V and 3 bases for J; bases not matched to a gene: 18. Germline assignment: CDR1 SGHAT and CDR2 FQNNGV. The CDR3 is made up of 18 amino acids. CDR3 sequence reads: CASSPDGTALGRDTEAFF. CDR3 DNA sequence: TGTGCCAGCAGCCCAGATGGGACAGCCTTAGGTAGGGACACTGAAGCTTTCTTT.

The chain has TRBV6-5 and TRBJ2-1, with 7 nucleotides matching TRBD1. The J segment lost 5 bases and the V segment lost 2 bases, leaving 6 bases of the junction unmatched. Per germline, CDR1 MNHEY and CDR2 SVGAGI. The CDR3 is 15 amino acids. The CDR3 nucleotides are TGTGCCAGCAGTTACGAACAGGGGTTCAACAATGAGCAGTTCTTC. Translation gives CASSYEQGFNNEQFF.

CDR3: CASSPGGSGLIRDQPQHF. The CDR3 region has the DNA TGTGCCAGCAGCCCGGGGGGCTCGGGGTTAATTCGCGATCAGCCCCAGCATTTT. This chain connects TRBV11-2 to TRBJ1-5; weak D call: TRBD1 (6 bases). The CDR3 has 18 residues. Trimming took 5 bases from V and 5 from J, leaving 25 bases between them. Per germline, CDR1 SGHAT and CDR2 FQNNGV.

This rearrangement joins TRBV4-1 to TRBJ2-7; 8 nucleotides match TRBD1. The CDR3 length is 13 residues. Trimming removed 3 bases from V and 3 bases from J; junction bases left unmatched: 1. CDR1 is MGHRA, CDR2 YSYEKL, per germline. The CDR3 spells CASSHDRGYEQYF. CDR3 bases: TGCGCCAGCAGCCACGACAGGGGCTACGAGCAGTACTTC.

This sequence joins TRBV6-6 and TRBJ1-1, with TRBD1 matching 9 bases. Trimming took 6 bases from V and 1 from J; bases not matched to a gene: 3. Germline-derived CDR1 and CDR2 are MNHNY and SVGAGI (reference sequence). This CDR3 has 14 amino acids. In DNA form, the CDR3 reads TGTGCCAGCAGAACAGGGGGCTCGAACACTGAAGCTTTCTTT. Protein product: CASRTGGSNTEAFF.

This clone was seen only once. The chain carries TRBV6-6 and TRBJ2-3; D is unclear. This CDR3 has 14 amino acids. CDR1 is MNHNY, CDR2 SVGAGI, per germline (reference sequence). V was shortened by 4 bases and J by 1 base, with 9 bases between the two germline ends. The CDR3 here is CASSWIQGTDTQYF. The CDR3 bases are TGTGCCAGCAGTTGGATCCAGGGCACAGATACGCAGTATTTT.

The J gene is TRBJ2-7, the V gene TRBV5-6, with 9 bases lining up with TRBD2. Germline CDR1 is SGHDT and CDR2 is YYEEEE. This CDR3 comprises 15 residues. Losses at the gene ends were 3 bases for V and 2 bases for J; bases not matched to a gene: 6. The CDR3 reads CASSYLAGSTYEQYF. In nucleotides, the CDR3 is TGTGCCAGCAGCTATCTAGCGGGGAGCACCTACGAGCAGTACTTC.

This clone came up a few times. The rearrangement joins TRBV5-6 to TRBJ2-2, with D unclear. CDR3 length: 13 residues. CDR1 SGHDT and CDR2 YYEEEE come from the germline V gene. Deletions cut 3 bases from V and 4 bases from J, with 7 bases between. CDR3 sequence: CASSWSTTGELFF. In DNA, the CDR3 is TGTGCCAGCAGCTGGTCTACCACCGGGGAGCTGTTTTTT.

The chain combines TRBV5-6 with TRBJ2-7, with D possibly being TRBD2 (6 bases). V gave up 2 bases and J gave up 3 bases, with 9 bases separating them. Germline-derived CDR1 and CDR2 are SGHDT and YYEEEE. The CDR3 sequence is 13 residues long. CDR3: CASSLGTHYEQYF. CDR3 DNA sequence: TGTGCCAGCAGCTTAGGGACTCACTACGAGCAGTACTTC.

The V and J genes are TRBV6-1 and TRBJ2-1; D might be TRBD1 (6 bases). The V end was cut by 6 bases, the J end by 9 bases, with 15 bases between. The germline gives CDR1 MNHNS, CDR2 SASEGT. CDR3 size: 13 residues. CDR3 loop: CASSATGLGEQFF. The CDR3, as DNA: TGTGCCAGCAGCGCTACAGGGTTGGGTGAGCAGTTCTTC.